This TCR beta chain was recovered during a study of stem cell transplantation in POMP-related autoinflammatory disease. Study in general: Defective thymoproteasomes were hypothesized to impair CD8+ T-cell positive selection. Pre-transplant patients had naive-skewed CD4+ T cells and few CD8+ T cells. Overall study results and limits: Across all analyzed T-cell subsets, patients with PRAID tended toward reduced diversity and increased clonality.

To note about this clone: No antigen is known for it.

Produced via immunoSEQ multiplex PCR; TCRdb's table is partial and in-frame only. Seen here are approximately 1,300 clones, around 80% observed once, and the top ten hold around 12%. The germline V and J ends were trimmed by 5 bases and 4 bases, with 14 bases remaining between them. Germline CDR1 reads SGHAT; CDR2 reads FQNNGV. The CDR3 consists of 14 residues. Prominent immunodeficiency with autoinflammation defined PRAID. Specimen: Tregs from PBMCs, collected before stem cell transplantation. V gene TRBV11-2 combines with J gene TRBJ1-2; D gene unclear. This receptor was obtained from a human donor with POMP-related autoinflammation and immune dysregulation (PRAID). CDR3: CASSPPWTGYGYTF. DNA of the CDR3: TGTGCCAGCAGCCCGCCGTGGACGGGCTATGGCTACACCTTC.